The clone carrying this T cell receptor (beta chain) was observed a single time. Deep sequencing aimed at 1 in 200,000 to 1 in 1 million T cells' resolution. This table comes from immunoSEQ multiplex PCR, and its TCRdb copy is limited to in-frame clones, with some not included. The sample lists some 130,000 clones; about 78% were seen once. This entry is derived from a study of cytotoxic CD8 clonotypes in ibrutinib-treated CLL. Study background: In all, under twelve patients were relapsed/refractory, fewer than 16 were treatment-naive and 17 were IGHV unmutated. Responses: roughly 24 partial, 2 complete; after median around 68 months, around 15 stayed remitted, approximately twelve progressed. The sample average was approximately 280,000 productive templates and tens of thousands of productive rearrangements.

The CDR3 sequence is 14 residues long. Germline V gene lookup returns CDR1 SQVTM and CDR2 ANQGSEA. V was trimmed by 5 bases and J by 1 base, leaving 14 bases between them. Sample: PBMCs, taken after 24 months of ibrutinib treatment. The chain combines TRBV29-1 with TRBJ1-1; D may be TRBD1 (5 bases). The sequence derives from a human donor with chronic lymphocytic leukemia. The CDR3 reads CSVIPGLQNTEAFF. The DNA for the CDR3 is TGCAGCGTTATACCGGGACTCCAGAACACTGAAGCTTTCTTT.